The clone carrying this T cell receptor (beta chain) has just a few counts. The sample originates from a study of cytotoxic CD8 clonotypes in ibrutinib-treated CLL. The germline V gene has CDR1 SGHDT and CDR2 YYEEEE. V lost 4 bases and J lost 1, with 9 bases in between. The CDR3 loop spans 14 amino acids. Profiling relied on immunoSEQ multiplex PCR, and the TCRdb table lists in-frame clones only, not all of them. This sample has some 300,000 clones; around four fifths occur once, and the top ten carry over 5.5%. The TCR originated in a human donor with chronic lymphocytic leukemia. The rearrangement uses TRBV5-6 and TRBJ1-5; maybe TRBD1 (6 bases). Sample: PBMCs, taken before ibrutinib treatment. The CDR3 DNA follows: TGTGCCAGCAGCCTAACAGGGAGCAATCAGCCCCAGCATTTT. Amino acids: CASSLTGSNQPQHF.